This T cell receptor (beta chain) was documented in a study of long-term antiretroviral therapy in people with HIV (dated by TCRdb to between 2022 and 2023). Regarding the research as a whole: The earliest samples were collected approximately a decade before the 2015 WHO recommendation for immediate ART, a period when ART was typically delayed until CD4 counts fell. Whether ART initiation and durable HIV suppression were associated with changes in peripheral blood TRB repertoire composition and diversity was tested in a retrospective serial study. About 40% of the 30 participants with HIV were female. A total of 192 cryopreserved PBMC samples were contributed to the cohort by 30 adults with confirmed HIV infection, with samples collected serially over a mean of about 6 years (range 1-12). No cross-contamination during QIAcube processing turned up in test extractions that ran a monoclonal T-cell line alongside 30 to 35 polyclonal samples.

The immunoSEQ hsTCRB v3.0 assay was used at survey level resolution to sequence the TRB variable region. A depth of roughly 35,000-50,000 T-cell genomes per sample was targeted for TRB sequencing. TRB libraries were pooled and sequenced on an Illumina MiSeq using a v3 150-cycle kit. In the original analysis: Repertoire analysis was run in R within a reproducible Nextflow workflow that covered QC, data transformation and analysis. Custom analyses were implemented in LymphoSeq2, an R package for AIRR-Seq data exploration. Several samples yielding fewer than 5000 total TRB sequences were excluded, leaving 188 analyzed HIV repertoires. Among the approximately 190 retained HIV repertoires, under 65 were collected before ART initiation and approximately 130 after ART initiation. Each repertoire was downsampled to 5000 TRB nucleotide sequences, and summary statistics were averaged across 100 downsampling iterations. The analysis kept only TRB sequences whose CDR3 regions were at least seven amino acids long. A Shannon entropy-derived clonality score and the Gini coefficient were used to measure diversity. In the repertoire networks, any two of the top 5000 CDR3 amino acid sequences were linked whenever the two sequences differed by an edit distance of one. For TRB CDR3 amino acid sequences, GLIPH2 was used to predict antigen specificity groups and MHC restriction. Known CMV, EBV, HIV or tissue antigen associations were flagged by matching CDR3 amino acid sequences against VDJdb and McPAS-TCR. Pre-ART, post-ART and control groups were compared with Wilcoxon signed-rank tests and Holm-Bonferroni correction. TCRdb provides this immuneACCESS table in a form limited to in-frame rearrangements. Some clones are lacking; in checked studies, under half of them reflect an unresolved V gene, and why the rest are absent is not known. V and J calls and clone size are as listed in that table; D and trimming were resolved from the DNA. The sample has around 37,000 clones on record, around 85% of them singletons. Clones ranked in the top ten supply roughly 4% of the sample.

The germline V gene encodes CDR1 SGHRS and CDR2 YFSETQ. Germline trimming: 4 bases from V, 3 bases from J; junction bases outside gene matches: 5. Including the terminal cysteine and phenylalanine, the CDR3 comprises 14 residues. Only the CDR3 DNA is retained, 42 bases long and in frame from the first base. The paper as a whole reports these results and caveats: The samples span the years 2004 to 2017, and the ART regimens used may be less effective than current regimens. Because cell numbers in pre-ART samples were limited, unsorted PBMC were profiled instead of sorted CD4+ and CD8+ T cells. Because PBMC availability was limited, only the TCR beta chain was sequenced, with no alpha chain pairing. At every time point, the repertoire was dominated by expanded TRB clones first identified before ART initiation, although this dominance fluctuated and, in many PLHIV, declined after ART. Inferences about post-ART repertoire changes are limited because no data were available on ART adherence, viral resistance or therapy changes. HIV repertoires had narrower CDR3 length ranges than controls, and the network structure suggested an antigen-experienced repertoire that shifted only slightly toward naive after ART. Starting ART was linked to a significant rise in TRB diversity, yet even with long-term ART the diversity remained significantly lower than in transplant donor controls.

Inclusion was restricted to participants for whom at least one PBMC sample before ART initiation and at least two post-ART samples were available. Every participant with HIV received treatment in the United States of America. Before DNA extraction, cryopreserved samples of roughly 0.95-10 million PBMC were thawed and washed. At the time of the earliest PBMC sample, participants with HIV were aged between roughly 23 and 60 years. PBMC samples from each participant spanned 1-4 timepoints before ART initiation and 2-8 timepoints after ART initiation, with a median of 7 samples. For every participant, serial HIV viral load, CD4+ T-cell count, ART history and demographic data were obtained. Using a Qiagen kit on a QIAcube, genomic DNA was extracted from unsorted PBMC, with samples processed in batches of 12. Note on this clone: It has no known antigen specificity. Base qualities are not recorded, but no much larger clone differs from it by a single base.

The V gene is TRBV5-1 and the J gene is TRBJ2-7; TRBD1 aligns with 9 central bases. Material: unsorted PBMCs, obtained about 3.5 years after starting antiretroviral therapy. The receptor was isolated from a man between 18 and 35 years old with HIV. The DNA reads as follows: TGCGCCAGCAGCGTCGGACAGGGGAACTACGAGCAGTACTTC. Its protein is CASSVGQGNYEQYF.